The clone carrying this T cell receptor beta chain appeared a few times. What it binds is unknown. The entry originates in a study of regulatory T cells in long-lasting Graves disease. Library construction for TCR beta used iRepertoire HTBI primers and Arm-PCR of CDR3 regions. TCRdb fed the multiplex PCR reads into MiXCR, producing one record per CDR3 protein. The sample contains 400,000 to 500,000 distinct CDR3 sequences, around 21% of which appear only once. As to time point: persistent/refractory GD, antithyroid drugs over 5 years with positive TRAb. RNA isolated from PBMCs was used to make the TCR library. Graves' disease diagnosis was established per American Thyroid Association guidelines. CDR1 is MNHNS, CDR2 SASEGT, per germline. Losses at the gene ends were 8 bases for V and 5 bases for J; bases not matched to a gene: 4. The CDR3 has 14 residues. General observations from the study: Persistent Graves' cases showed lower TCR diversity than newly diagnosed cases. Having only a small sample size may have limited accuracy. It was peripheral blood alone, not thyroid tissue, that was studied.

The chain couples TRBV6-1 to TRBJ1-6; 9 nucleotides match TRBD1. The starting material was peripheral blood mononuclear cells (PBMCs), obtained when the disease was refractory, from a patient treated with antithyroid drugs. This TCR was recovered from a female donor with Graves disease. CDR3 nucleotide sequence: TGTGCCAGCGGACAGGGGCCCAATAATTCACCCCTCCACTTT. Protein product: CASGQGPNNSPLHF.